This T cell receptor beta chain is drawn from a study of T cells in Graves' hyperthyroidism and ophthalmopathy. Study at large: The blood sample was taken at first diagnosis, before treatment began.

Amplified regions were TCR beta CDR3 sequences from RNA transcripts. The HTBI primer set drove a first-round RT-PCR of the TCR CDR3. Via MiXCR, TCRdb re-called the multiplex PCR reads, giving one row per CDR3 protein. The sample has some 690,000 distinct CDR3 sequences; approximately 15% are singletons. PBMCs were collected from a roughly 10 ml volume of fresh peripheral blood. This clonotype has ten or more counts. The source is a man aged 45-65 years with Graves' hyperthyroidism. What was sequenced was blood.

In DNA, the CDR3 is TGTGCCAGCAGCCCCTCGGGGGCGGGAGGGGAGACCCAGTACTTC. It codes for CASSPSGAGGETQYF. The chain joins TRBV7-3 to TRBJ2-5, with 9 nucleotides matching TRBD2. V shed 5 bases and J 5 bases; nucleotides not matched to a gene: 9. The germline CDR1 and CDR2 sequences are SGHTA and FQGTGA. This CDR3 is 15 amino acids long.